The entry that follows covers one TCR beta chain sequence. The data originate from a study of metastatic and nonmetastatic thyroid tumors. This CDR3 comprises 16 residues. The germline CDR1 and CDR2 sequences are MNHEY and SMNVEV (reference sequence). The germline V and J ends were trimmed by 3 bases and 5 bases, with 19 bases remaining between them. Thyroid surgery took place with no prior treatment in any patient. TCRdb re-processed the PCR reads through MiXCR. Counted here are 80,000 to 85,000 clones, 12% occurring once; the ten biggest clones make up over 7%. The chain recombines TRBV27 with TRBJ1-1, with a possible D match to TRBD1 (6 bases). The specimen was tumor tissue. This TCR was sampled from a female donor with papillary thyroid cancer or a benign thyroid nodule (not recorded which). Some clones in this sample may be carry-over from other donors' samples. The CDR3 here is CASSFGGTNEVTEAFF. The CDR3 DNA reads TGTGCCAGCAGTTTTGGGGGGACAAACGAGGTGACTGAAGCTTTCTTT.